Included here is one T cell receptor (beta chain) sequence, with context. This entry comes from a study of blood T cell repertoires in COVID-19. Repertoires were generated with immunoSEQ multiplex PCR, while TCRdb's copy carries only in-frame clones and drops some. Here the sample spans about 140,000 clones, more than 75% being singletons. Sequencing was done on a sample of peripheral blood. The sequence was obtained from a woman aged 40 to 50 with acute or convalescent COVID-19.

The CDR3 reads CASGWALPGASNTEAFF. The CDR3 coding sequence is TGTGCTAGTGGTTGGGCCCTCCCAGGGGCCAGCAACACTGAAGCTTTCTTT. This chain connects TRBV12-5 to TRBJ1-1; a weak D match, TRBD1 (6 bases). Trimming removed 4 bases at V and 2 bases at J, with 20 bases between. There are 17 residues in the CDR3. CDR1 LGHNT and CDR2 FRNRAP come from the germline V gene.